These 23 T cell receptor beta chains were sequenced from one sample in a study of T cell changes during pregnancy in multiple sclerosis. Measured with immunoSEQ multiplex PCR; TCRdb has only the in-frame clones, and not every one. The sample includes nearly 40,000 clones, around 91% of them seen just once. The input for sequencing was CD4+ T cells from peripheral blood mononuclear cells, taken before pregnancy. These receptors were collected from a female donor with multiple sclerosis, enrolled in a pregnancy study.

CDR3 DNA: TGTGCCAGTAGTATACGCAGGGCCACAGATACGCAGTATTTT. Its protein product is CASSIRRATDTQYF. V and J are TRBV19 and TRBJ2-3; weak D call: TRBD1 (5 bases). Germline V lookup: CDR1 LNHDA, CDR2 SQIVND (reference sequence). The V and J ends lost 2 bases and 2 bases respectively, with 8 bases between them. This CDR3 has 14 amino acids. The entire variable domain, with the rest obtained from reference TRBV19 and TRBJ2-3, is as follows: DGGITQSPKYLFRKEGQNVTLSCEQNLNHDAMYWYRQDPGQGLRLIYYSQIVNDFQKGDIAEGYSVSREKKESFPLTVTSAQKNPTAFYLCASSIRRATDTQYFGPGTRLTVL.

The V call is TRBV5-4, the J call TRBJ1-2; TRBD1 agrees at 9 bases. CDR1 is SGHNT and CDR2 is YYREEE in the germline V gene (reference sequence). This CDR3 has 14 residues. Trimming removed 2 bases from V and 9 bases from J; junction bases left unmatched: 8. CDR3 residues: CASSLPDRGLSYTF. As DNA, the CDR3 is TGTGCCAGCAGCTTACCGGACAGGGGATTGAGCTACACCTTC.

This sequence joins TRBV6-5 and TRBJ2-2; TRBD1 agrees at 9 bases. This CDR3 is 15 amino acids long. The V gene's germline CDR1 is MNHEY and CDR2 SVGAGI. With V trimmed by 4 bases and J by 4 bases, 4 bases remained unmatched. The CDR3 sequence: CASSSKTGGTGELFF. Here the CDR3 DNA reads TGTGCCAGCAGTTCTAAGACAGGGGGCACCGGGGAGCTGTTTTTT.

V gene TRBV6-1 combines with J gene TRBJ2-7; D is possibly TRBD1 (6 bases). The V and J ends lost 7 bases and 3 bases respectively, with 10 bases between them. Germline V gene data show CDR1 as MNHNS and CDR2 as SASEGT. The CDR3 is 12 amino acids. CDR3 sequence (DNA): TGTGCCAGCACTAGGGGGAACTACGAGCAGTACTTC. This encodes CASTRGNYEQYF.

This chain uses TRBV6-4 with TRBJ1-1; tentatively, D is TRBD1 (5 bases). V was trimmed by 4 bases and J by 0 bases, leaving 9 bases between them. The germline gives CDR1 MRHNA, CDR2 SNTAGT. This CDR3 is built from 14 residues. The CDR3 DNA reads TGTGCCAGCAGTGTCAACAGGTTGAACACTGAAGCTTTCTTT. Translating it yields CASSVNRLNTEAFF.

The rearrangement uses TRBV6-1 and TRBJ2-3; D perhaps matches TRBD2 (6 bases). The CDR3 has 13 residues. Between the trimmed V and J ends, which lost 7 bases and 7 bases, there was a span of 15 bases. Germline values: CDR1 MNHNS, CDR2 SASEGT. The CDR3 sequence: CASNIGRTNTQYF. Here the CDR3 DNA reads TGTGCCAGCAATATCGGGAGAACAAATACGCAGTATTTT.

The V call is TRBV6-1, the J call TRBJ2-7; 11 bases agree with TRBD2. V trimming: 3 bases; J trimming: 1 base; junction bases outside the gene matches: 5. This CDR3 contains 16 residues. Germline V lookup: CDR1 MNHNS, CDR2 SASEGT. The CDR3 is CASSDVGLAESYEQYF. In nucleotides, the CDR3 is TGTGCCAGCAGTGATGTGGGACTAGCGGAATCCTACGAGCAGTACTTC.

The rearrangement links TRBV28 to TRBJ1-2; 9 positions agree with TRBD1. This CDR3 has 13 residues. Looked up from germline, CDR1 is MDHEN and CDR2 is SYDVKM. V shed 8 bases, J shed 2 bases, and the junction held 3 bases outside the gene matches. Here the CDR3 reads CASETGGNYGYTF. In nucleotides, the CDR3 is TGTGCCAGCGAAACAGGGGGCAACTATGGCTACACCTTC.

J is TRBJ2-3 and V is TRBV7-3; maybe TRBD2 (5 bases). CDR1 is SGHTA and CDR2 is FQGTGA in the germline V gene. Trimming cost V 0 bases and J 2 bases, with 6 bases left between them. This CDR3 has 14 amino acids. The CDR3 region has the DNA TGTGCCAGCAGCTTAACTAGCGACACAGATACGCAGTATTTT. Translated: CASSLTSDTDTQYF.

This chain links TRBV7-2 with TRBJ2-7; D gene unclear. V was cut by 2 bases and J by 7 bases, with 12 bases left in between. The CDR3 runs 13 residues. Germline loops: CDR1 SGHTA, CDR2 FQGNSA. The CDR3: CASSLPTRREQYF. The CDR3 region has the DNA TGTGCCAGCAGCTTACCCACCCGCCGGGAGCAGTACTTC.

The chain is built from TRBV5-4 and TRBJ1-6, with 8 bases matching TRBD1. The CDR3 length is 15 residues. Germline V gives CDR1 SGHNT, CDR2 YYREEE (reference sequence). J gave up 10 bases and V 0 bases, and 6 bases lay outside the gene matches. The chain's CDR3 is CASSLATGEGSPLHF. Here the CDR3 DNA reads TGTGCCAGCAGCTTGGCGACAGGGGAGGGATCACCCCTCCACTTT. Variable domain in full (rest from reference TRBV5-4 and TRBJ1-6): ETGVTQSPTHLIKTRGQQVTLRCSSQSGHNTVSWYQQALGQGPQFIFQYYREEENGRGNFPPRFSGLQFPNYSSELNVNALELDDSALYLCASSLATGEGSPLHFGNGTRLTVT.

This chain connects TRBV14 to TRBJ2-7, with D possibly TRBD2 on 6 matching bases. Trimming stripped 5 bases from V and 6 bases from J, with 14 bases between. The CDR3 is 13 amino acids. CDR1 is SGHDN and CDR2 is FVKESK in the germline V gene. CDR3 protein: CASSLRGDGEQYF. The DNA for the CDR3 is TGTGCCAGCAGCTTACGCGGGGACGGCGAGCAGTACTTC.

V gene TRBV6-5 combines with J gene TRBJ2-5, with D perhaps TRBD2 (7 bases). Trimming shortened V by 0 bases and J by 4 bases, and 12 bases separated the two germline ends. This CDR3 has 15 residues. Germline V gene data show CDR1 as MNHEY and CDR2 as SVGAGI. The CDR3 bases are TGTGCCAGCAGTTACTCTCCCGGGGGGCGAGAGACCCAGTACTTC. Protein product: CASSYSPGGRETQYF.

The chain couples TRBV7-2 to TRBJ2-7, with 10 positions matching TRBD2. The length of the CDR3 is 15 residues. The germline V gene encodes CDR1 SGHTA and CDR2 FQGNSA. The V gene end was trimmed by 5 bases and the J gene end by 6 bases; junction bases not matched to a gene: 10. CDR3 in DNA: TGTGCCAGCAGCCACGGAGCGGGAGGGCCGGTCGAGCAGTACTTC. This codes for CASSHGAGGPVEQYF.

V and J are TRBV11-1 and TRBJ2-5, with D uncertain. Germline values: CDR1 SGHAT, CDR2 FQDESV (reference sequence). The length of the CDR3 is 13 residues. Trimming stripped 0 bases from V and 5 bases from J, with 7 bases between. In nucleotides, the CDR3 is TGTGCCAGCAGCTTAGCCCTTCTCGAGACCCAGTACTTC. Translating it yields CASSLALLETQYF.

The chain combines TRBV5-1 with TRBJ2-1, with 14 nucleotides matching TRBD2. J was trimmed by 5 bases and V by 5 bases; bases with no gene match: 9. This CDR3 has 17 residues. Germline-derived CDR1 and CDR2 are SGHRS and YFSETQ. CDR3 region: CASSTPGLAGEDNEQFF. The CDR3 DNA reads TGCGCCAGCAGTACCCCGGGACTAGCGGGAGAAGACAATGAGCAGTTCTTC.

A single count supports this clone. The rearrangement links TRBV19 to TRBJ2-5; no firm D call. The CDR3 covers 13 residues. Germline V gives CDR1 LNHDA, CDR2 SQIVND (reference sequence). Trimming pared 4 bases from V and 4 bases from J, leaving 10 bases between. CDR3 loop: CASSTGLVETQYF. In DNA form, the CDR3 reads TGTGCCAGTAGTACCGGTCTAGTAGAGACCCAGTACTTC.

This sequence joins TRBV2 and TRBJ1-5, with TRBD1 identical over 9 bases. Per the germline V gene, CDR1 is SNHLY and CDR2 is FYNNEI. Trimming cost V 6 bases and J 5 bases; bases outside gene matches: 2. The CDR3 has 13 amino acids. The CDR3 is CASRRTGDQPQHF. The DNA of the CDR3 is TGTGCCAGCAGGCGGACAGGGGATCAGCCCCAGCATTTT. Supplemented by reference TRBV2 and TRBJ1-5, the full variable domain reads EPEVTQTPSHQVTQMGQEVILRCVPISNHLYFYWYRQILGQKVEFLVSFYNNEISEKSEIFDDQFSVERPDGSNFTLKIRSTKLEDSAMYFCASRRTGDQPQHFGDGTRLSIL.

The CDR3 protein is CASRRGQNFATNEKLFF. The CDR3 DNA sequence: TGTGCCAGCAGACGTGGACAGAATTTCGCAACTAATGAAAAACTGTTTTTT. This sequence joins TRBV27 and TRBJ1-4, with D perhaps TRBD1 (6 bases). The V end was cut by 6 bases, the J end by 0 bases, with 17 bases between. CDR3 size: 17 residues. The germline V gene encodes CDR1 MNHEY and CDR2 SMNVEV (reference sequence).

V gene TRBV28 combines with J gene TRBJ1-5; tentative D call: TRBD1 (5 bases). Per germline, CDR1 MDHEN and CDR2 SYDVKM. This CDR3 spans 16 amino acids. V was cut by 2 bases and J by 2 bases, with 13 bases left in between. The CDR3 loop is CASSLMGGRGNQPQHF. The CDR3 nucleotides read TGTGCCAGCAGTTTAATGGGGGGTAGGGGCAATCAGCCCCAGCATTTT.

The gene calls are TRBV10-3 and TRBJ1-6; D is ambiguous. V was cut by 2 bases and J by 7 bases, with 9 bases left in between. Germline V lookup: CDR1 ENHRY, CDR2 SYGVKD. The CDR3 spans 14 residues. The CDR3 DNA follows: TGTGCCATCAGTGAGGAGGCAAGGAATTCACCCCTCCACTTT. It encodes CAISEEARNSPLHF.

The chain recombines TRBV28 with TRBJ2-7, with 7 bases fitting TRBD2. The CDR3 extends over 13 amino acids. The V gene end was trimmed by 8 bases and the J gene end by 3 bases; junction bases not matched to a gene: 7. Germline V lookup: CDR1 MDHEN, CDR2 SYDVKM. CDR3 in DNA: TGTGCCAGCCGGACCGGGACTATCTACGAGCAGTACTTC. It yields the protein CASRTGTIYEQYF.

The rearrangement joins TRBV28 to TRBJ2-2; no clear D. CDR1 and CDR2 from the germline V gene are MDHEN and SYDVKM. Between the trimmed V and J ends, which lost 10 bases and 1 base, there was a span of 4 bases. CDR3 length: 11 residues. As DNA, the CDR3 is TGTGCCACATGGAACACCGGGGAGCTGTTTTTT. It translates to CATWNTGELFF.